The sequence of this T cell receptor (beta chain) was determined in a study of blood T cell repertoires in COVID-19 (dated by TCRdb to the early 2020s). General notes on the study: The collaborator samples originated in the United States, Italy and Spain and spanned the acute and convalescent phases of COVID-19. The material from the prospective study consisted of cDNA or gDNA derived from T cells, B-cell-depleted T cells, or PBMCs. Deeply sampled blood TCRbeta repertoires from subjects exposed to, actively infected with, or recovered from COVID-19 were included in the dataset. The repertoires were made available in a free public database intended to serve as a resource for research on the immune response to SARS-CoV-2. The samples were drawn from the first 160 participants of the ongoing ImmuneRACE study and from about 1,200 subjects provided by 6 global collaborators. A de-identified subject ID, COVID-19 status, age in years and sex were almost always included in the sample metadata. HLA class I and class II types, where available, came from metadata supplied by the sample provider rather than from assay-based typing. Findings and caveats that apply to the study as a whole: Clinical and demographic metadata were provided uncurated, with the amount varying by source and participant.

Concerning this clone itself: The antigen it recognizes is unknown. No quality values exist for individual bases; no much larger clone is one base distant.

From the cysteine through the phenylalanine, the CDR3 covers 12 amino acids. Only the CDR3 portion is preserved as DNA: 36 bases, with reading frame beginning at the first base. V is cut by 0 bases and J by 7 bases, and the space between the germline ends is 3 bases. TCRbeta CDR3 regions were amplified from genomic DNA by means of the immunoSEQ Assay, a bias-controlled multiplex PCR. In the paper's pipeline: The number of nucleated cells in each sample was estimated by amplification of reference gene primers within the assay. To quantify the absolute abundance of each unique TCRbeta CDR3 rearrangement, sequence reads were collapsed and filtered. For each sample, productive Simpson clonality was calculated as the square root of Simpson's diversity index over productive rearrangements. The source is immuneACCESS, and TCRdb retained only in-frame sequences with V and J called. Part of the clones is not carried over; for the studies checked, unresolved V genes explain less than half of this, and the remainder is unexplained. The V and J calls and the clone size are those of that table, but D and trimming were determined from the DNA. The sample records over 100,000 clones, approximately 86% of which are singletons. The top ten constitute 4% to 5% of the sample.

Each collaborating institution followed its own protocols to collect whole blood in K2EDTA tubes. For TCRbeta analysis, collaborators shipped samples as frozen whole blood, isolated PBMCs, or DNA extracted from either of those sample types. The sequenced sample was peripheral blood. The sequence was obtained from a middle-aged man with acute or convalescent COVID-19. Recombination joined TRBV12-3 or TRBV12-4 with TRBJ2-2; the D gene assignment is ambiguous. Read as DNA, the sequence is TGTGCCAGCAGTTTAGCGAGCGGGGAGCTGTTTTTT. This encodes CASSLASGELFF.